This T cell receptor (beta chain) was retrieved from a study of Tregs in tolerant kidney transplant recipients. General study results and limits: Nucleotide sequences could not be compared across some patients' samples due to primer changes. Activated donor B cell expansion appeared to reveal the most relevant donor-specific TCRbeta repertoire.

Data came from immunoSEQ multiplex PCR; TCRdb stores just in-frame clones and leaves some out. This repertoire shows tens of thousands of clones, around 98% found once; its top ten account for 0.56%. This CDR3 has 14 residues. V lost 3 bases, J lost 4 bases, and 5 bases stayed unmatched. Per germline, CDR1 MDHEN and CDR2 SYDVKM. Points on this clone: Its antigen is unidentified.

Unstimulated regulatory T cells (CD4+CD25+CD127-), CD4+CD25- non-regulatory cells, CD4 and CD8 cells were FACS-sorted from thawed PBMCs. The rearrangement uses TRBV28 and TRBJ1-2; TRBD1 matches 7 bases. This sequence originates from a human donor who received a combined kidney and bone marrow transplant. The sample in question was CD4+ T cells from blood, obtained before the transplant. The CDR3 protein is CASSLLQGVYGYTF. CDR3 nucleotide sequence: TGTGCCAGCAGTTTGCTCCAGGGGGTCTATGGCTACACCTTC.